This T cell receptor (beta chain) originates from a study of blood T cell repertoires in COVID-19. About the study: Donors in the United States, Italy and Spain gave samples during acute or convalescent COVID-19. The analysed material was cDNA or gDNA that came from T cells, B-cell-depleted T cells, or PBMCs.

The CDR3 has 20 residues. The germline V gene encodes CDR1 SGHTS and CDR2 YDEGEE. V gave up 1 base and J gave up 2 bases, with 25 bases separating them. In the authors' methods: Quantification of nucleated cells was approximated via reference gene primer amplification. Clones were sequenced by immunoSEQ multiplex PCR, and TCRdb holds only the in-frame ones, with some missing. V, J and clone size were drawn from that table, and D and trimming were deduced from the DNA. Of around 400,000 clones in the sample, 70% to 90% are singletons; the top ten hold more than 1%. This clone was observed once. This chain links TRBV5-8 with TRBJ1-3; D is undetermined. Sequencing was done on a sample of peripheral blood. The TCR was taken from a man in his forties with acute or convalescent COVID-19. CDR3 sequence: CASSLRESAVLFRAGNTIYF. CDR3 in DNA: TGTGCCAGCAGCTTGAGGGAGTCGGCAGTTTTATTTCGGGCTGGAAACACCATATATTTT.